This TCR beta chain was documented in a study of T cell changes during pregnancy in multiple sclerosis. The V segment lost 4 bases and the J segment 4 bases; nucleotides outside the gene matches: 1. Germline V gene lookup returns CDR1 SQVTM and CDR2 ANQGSEA. The CDR3 length is 12 residues. Clones were read by immunoSEQ multiplex PCR, and TCRdb kept only the in-frame ones, dropping some. In the table there are about 100,000 clones, 92% of which are singletons. This specimen consisted of peripheral blood, obtained after pregnancy. The TCR comes from a female donor with multiple sclerosis, enrolled in a pregnancy study. The chain uses TRBV29-1 and TRBJ2-7, with TRBD1 matching over 10 bases. CDR3 region: CSVVGQGYEQYF. CDR3 nucleotide sequence: TGCAGCGTTGTGGGACAGGGGTACGAGCAGTACTTC.